The sequence of this T cell receptor beta chain was determined in a study of T-cell reconstitution after alpha-beta-depleted transplantation in children. Unique molecular identifiers were incorporated when the TCRbeta library was constructed. A single record per CDR3 protein comes from TCRdb applying MiXCR to the PCR reads. The sample carries about 6,800 distinct CDR3 sequences, roughly 17% recorded once. This clonotype was seen repeatedly, ten times or more. The antigen remains unidentified. General study results and limits: Newly produced T cells mostly provided counts and TCRbeta diversity after one year, as hyperexpanded clones declined. Alpha-beta T cells about two months after transplant reportedly derived from several hundred expanded graft clones.

V shed 5 bases, J shed 3 bases, and the junction held 11 bases outside the gene matches. Germline CDR1 and CDR2: SGHVS and FQNEAQ. There are 16 residues in the CDR3. The sample here was PBMCs, taken before TCRalphabeta/CD19-depleted stem cell transplant. The chain is built from TRBV7-8 and TRBJ1-1; 8 bases line up with TRBD1. This TCR was recovered from a boy younger than 10 with acute lymphoblastic leukemia, due to receive a stem cell transplant. DNA of the CDR3: TGTGCCAGCAGCCCGAGACAGGGGAGGTCCGACACTGAAGCTTTCTTT. Encoded protein: CASSPRQGRSDTEAFF.